A single sample gave rise to the 29 T cell receptor beta chains below, sequenced in a study of regulatory T cells in long-lasting Graves disease. The sample's time point: newly diagnosed GD, antithyroid drugs for less than 3 months. PBMCs were the source of the RNA used for TCR sequencing. Libraries of TCR beta came from iRepertoire HTBI primers plus Arm-PCR of CDR3 regions. TCRdb re-derived calls from the multiplex PCR reads in MiXCR, one entry per CDR3 protein. The sample lists 680,000 or so distinct CDR3 sequences, 16% seen once, with under 20% in the top ten. These data were also filed under a second study, of T cells in Graves' hyperthyroidism and ophthalmopathy.

Sequencing used peripheral blood mononuclear cells (PBMCs), obtained at new diagnosis, from a patient treated with antithyroid drugs. These receptors were collected from a woman in her thirties with Graves disease.

J is TRBJ2-6 and V is TRBV7-6; D may match TRBD1 or TRBD2 (5 bases each). The CDR3 totals 16 residues. Per the germline V gene, CDR1 is SGHVS and CDR2 is FNYEAQ. Trimming removed 5 bases at V and 0 bases at J, with 11 bases between. The CDR3 DNA reads as TGTGCCAGCAGCCTGAGGGGTGGCTCTGGGGCCAACGTCCTGACTTTC. It translates to CASSLRGGSGANVLTF.

At least ten counts were recorded for this clonotype. In DNA form, the CDR3 reads TGTGCCAGCAGCCAAGATTGGATGGGGGAGCAGTACTTC. It is translated as CASSQDWMGEQYF. The V call is TRBV3-1, the J call TRBJ2-7; D is ambiguous. Trimming left V 0 bases short and J 7 bases short, with 10 bases between. The CDR3 is 13 residues long. From germline, CDR1 is LGHDT and CDR2 YNNKEL (reference sequence).

This clonotype was seen a handful of times. The V gene is TRBV5-6, the J gene TRBJ2-7; TRBD2 is a possible D gene (5 bases). The CDR3 extends over 14 amino acids. V shed 1 base and J shed 4 bases, with 12 bases lying between them. The germline V gene encodes CDR1 SGHDT and CDR2 YYEEEE. The CDR3: CASSLYERAYEQYF. The CDR3 DNA is TGTGCCAGCAGCTTGTATGAGAGGGCGTACGAGCAGTACTTC.

This clonotype occurred many times. V usage is TRBV12-3 or TRBV12-4 and J usage is TRBJ2-7; the D is unclear. Trimming shortened V by 5 bases and J by 7 bases, and 12 bases separated the two germline ends. The CDR3 covers 12 residues. The CDR3 bases are TGTGCCAGCAGTCTACGGCGTGCAGAGCAGTACTTC. Encoded protein: CASSLRRAEQYF.

This clonotype occurred a few times. The chain has TRBV18 and TRBJ2-2, with TRBD1 identical over 7 bases. Per the germline V gene, CDR1 is KGHSH and CDR2 is LQKENI. The CDR3 sequence is 15 residues long. V shed 3 bases and J 5 bases; nucleotides not matched to a gene: 6. The CDR3 DNA is TGTGCCAGCTCACCGACAGGGATGGGGACCGGGGAGCTGTTTTTT. Its protein product is CASSPTGMGTGELFF.

This clonotype showed up many times. V is TRBV2 and J is TRBJ1-5; D call uncertain. The CDR3 is 14 residues long. Germline CDR1 SNHLY, CDR2 FYNNEI. V was clipped by 6 bases and J by 7 bases, with 16 bases between them. This CDR3 is CASREGQKGQPQHF. In DNA, the CDR3 is TGTGCCAGCAGGGAGGGCCAGAAGGGCCAGCCCCAGCATTTT.

As regards this clonotype: This likely traces to a read error, being one base from a far larger clone. This chain links TRBV7-2 with TRBJ1-1; D is unclear. Trimming left V 5 bases short and J 0 bases short, with 7 bases between. Germline assignment: CDR1 SGHTA and CDR2 FQGNSA. This CDR3 is built from 13 residues. The CDR3 is CASSPILNTEAFF. In nucleotides, the CDR3 is TGTGCCAGCAGCCCCATATTGAACACTGAAGCTTTCTTT.

The chain carries TRBV4-1 and TRBJ2-3, with TRBD1 identical over 10 bases. The CDR3 extends over 17 amino acids. J lost 6 bases, V lost 5 bases, and 14 bases had no gene match. The germline CDR1 and CDR2 sequences are MGHRA and YSYEKL. Written as DNA, the CDR3 is TGCGCCAGCAGCGCCGACAGAGACAGGGGGCGTCGGGATACGCAGTATTTT. It is translated as CASSADRDRGRRDTQYF.

The V gene is TRBV3-1, the J gene TRBJ1-5; weak D call: TRBD1 (5 bases). V lost 7 bases to trimming and J lost 2 bases, with 18 bases between them. Looked up from germline, CDR1 is LGHDT and CDR2 is YNNKEL (reference sequence). The CDR3 is 16 residues long. The CDR3 bases are TGTGCCAGCAAAAGCTCAGGGAAAGGGGGCAATCAGCCCCAGCATTTT. The encoded protein is CASKSSGKGGNQPQHF.

In this sample, this clonotype turned up a few times. The chain is built from TRBV28 and TRBJ2-7, with TRBD1 matching 8 bases. The CDR3 consists of 16 residues. V shed 5 bases and J 5 bases; nucleotides not matched to a gene: 14. In germline, CDR1 is MDHEN, CDR2 SYDVKM. CDR3 nucleotides: TGTGCCAGCAGTCCCCCCTTGGACAGGGCGAGGAACGAGCAGTACTTC. Protein product: CASSPPLDRARNEQYF.

The J gene is TRBJ2-5, the V gene TRBV28, with D perhaps TRBD2 (8 bases). Trimming cost V 5 bases and J 5 bases, with 18 bases left between them. This CDR3 comprises 15 residues. CDR1 is MDHEN, CDR2 SYDVKM, per germline. The CDR3 sequence: CASSAGGARGETQYF. The CDR3 bases are TGTGCCAGCAGTGCCGGGGGGGCCAGGGGGGAGACCCAGTACTTC. The whole variable domain, filled in from reference TRBV28 and TRBJ2-5, reads DVKVTQSSRYLVKRTGEKVFLECVQDMDHENMFWYRQDPGLGLRLIYFSYDVKMKEKGDIPEGYSVSREKKERFSLILESASTNQTSMYLCASSAGGARGETQYFGPGTRLLVL.

With regard to this clonotype: This could be a read error, since a much larger clone is one nucleotide away. V and J are TRBV6-5 and TRBJ2-1; the D gene could be TRBD1 or TRBD2 (6 bases each). The CDR3 extends over 14 amino acids. CDR1 and CDR2 (germline): MNHEY, SVGAGI. V was pared by 10 bases and J by 7 bases, with 20 bases between. The CDR3 here is CATAILGGRNEQFF. DNA for the CDR3: TGTGCCACCGCAATCCTAGGGGGGAGGAATGAGCAGTTCTTC.

The chain uses TRBV7-2 and TRBJ2-5, with 9 bases fitting TRBD1. This CDR3 is built from 16 residues. The V segment lost 5 bases and the J segment 5 bases; nucleotides outside the gene matches: 12. Germline CDR1 and CDR2: SGHTA and FQGNSA. For the CDR3, the DNA is TGTGCCAGCAGCACGGTCGGGACAGGGATTCGGGAGACCCAGTACTTC. It specifies CASSTVGTGIRETQYF.

Comments on this clonotype: A far larger clone differs by one base, so this is likely a read error. This chain uses TRBV28 with TRBJ2-7; 8 nucleotides line up with TRBD1. The CDR3 length is 13 residues. Looked up from germline, CDR1 is MDHEN and CDR2 is SYDVKM. V dropped 3 bases and J dropped 5; count of bases not matched to a gene: 3. This CDR3 reads CASSFSDRDEQYF. CDR3 DNA: TGTGCCAGCAGTTTCTCGGACAGGGACGAGCAGTACTTC.

This clonotype has a handful of counts. CDR3 sequence reads: CASKGRQWGIDGYTF. The DNA for the CDR3 is TGTGCCAGTAAGGGGAGACAGTGGGGAATAGACGGCTACACCTTC. The gene calls are TRBV19 and TRBJ1-2, with D maybe TRBD1 (5 bases). The V end lost 7 bases, the J end lost 8 bases, and 23 bases lay between the germline ends. CDR3 length: 15 residues. In germline, CDR1 is LNHDA, CDR2 SQIVND (reference sequence). Full variable domain (remainder filled in from reference TRBV19 and TRBJ1-2): DGGITQSPKYLFRKEGQNVTLSCEQNLNHDAMYWYRQDPGQGLRLIYYSQIVNDFQKGDIAEGYSVSREKKESFPLTVTSAQKNPTAFYLCASKGRQWGIDGYTFGSGTRLTVV.

This clonotype was counted only a few times. This chain links TRBV7-9 with TRBJ1-4; D is ambiguous. Germline V gene lookup returns CDR1 SEHNR and CDR2 FQNEAQ (reference sequence). The CDR3 covers 14 residues. V was cut by 6 bases and J by 0 bases, with 8 bases left in between. The CDR3 here is CASRGRSTNEKLFF. CDR3 coding DNA: TGTGCCAGCAGGGGCAGGTCAACTAATGAAAAACTGTTTTTT.

This chain joins TRBV3-1 and TRBJ1-2; D gene ambiguous. In germline, CDR1 is LGHDT, CDR2 YNNKEL (reference sequence). V lost 4 bases and J lost 2, with 14 bases in between. CDR3 length: 15 amino acids. The CDR3 DNA reads TGTGCCAGCAGCCCGAGTAGGGCGGGGAACTATGGCTACACCTTC. Protein sequence: CASSPSRAGNYGYTF.

Comments on this clonotype: This may come from a read error, since a much larger clone is one base off. The chain carries TRBV6-1 and TRBJ1-5; unclear D gene. CDR1 is MNHNS, CDR2 SASEGT, per germline. There are 13 residues in the CDR3. Here the CDR3 DNA reads TGTGCCTGCAGCCCGGGCCTTATCAGCCCCCAGCATTTT. Its protein product is CACSPGLISPQHF.

This chain links TRBV7-2 with TRBJ1-2; D remains ambiguous. CDR3 size: 14 residues. Trimming pared 0 bases from V and 8 bases from J, leaving 13 bases between. Germline values: CDR1 SGHTA, CDR2 FQGNSA. CDR3 protein: CASSLAWAEKGYTF. The CDR3 nucleotides are TGTGCCAGCAGCTTAGCTTGGGCCGAAAAGGGCTACACCTTC.

This clonotype was seen many times. This chain connects TRBV7-6 to TRBJ2-2; D perhaps matches TRBD2 (6 bases). V lost 6 bases and J lost 1, with 12 bases in between. The CDR3 has 15 amino acids. The V gene's germline CDR1 is SGHVS and CDR2 FNYEAQ. The CDR3 nucleotides are TGTGCCAGCAGTCCTGGGACTGGGAACACCGGGGAGCTGTTTTTT. Translated, it gives CASSPGTGNTGELFF.

Points on this clonotype: Being one base from a much bigger clone, this may be a read error. V usage is TRBV7-9 and J usage is TRBJ2-5; possible D gene TRBD1, 6 bases. The V end was cut by 5 bases, the J end by 2 bases, with 21 bases between. The CDR3 has 17 amino acids. Germline CDR1 and CDR2: SEHNR and FQNEAQ (reference sequence). CDR3 in DNA: TGTGCCAGCAGCCGTGATAGAAGGGCAGGGGAACAAGAGACCCAGTACTTC. Protein sequence: CASSRDRRAGEQETQYF.

This clonotype was seen many times. This chain links TRBV15 with TRBJ2-1; 7 bases are shared with TRBD2. There are 16 residues in the CDR3. Germline values: CDR1 LNHNV, CDR2 YYDKDF (reference sequence). After removal of 0 bases from V and 4 bases from J, the junction contained 6 bases not matched to a gene. The CDR3 loop reads CATSRDQGLRYNEQFF. The DNA of the CDR3 is TGTGCCACCAGCAGAGATCAGGGACTACGATACAATGAGCAGTTCTTC.

This clonotype appeared once. The chain recombines TRBV6-2 or TRBV6-3 with TRBJ2-1; 7 positions match TRBD2. CDR1 is MNHEY, CDR2 SVGEGT, per germline. This CDR3 comprises 13 residues. Losses at the gene ends were 7 bases for V and 4 bases for J; bases not matched to a gene: 4. CDR3 coding DNA: TGTGCCAGCATGGCGCGGGAGTACAATGAGCAGTTCTTC. Protein sequence: CASMAREYNEQFF.

This clonotype was seen only a few times. This sequence may be a read error, since a much larger clone differs from it by one base. The chain carries TRBV12-3 or TRBV12-4 and TRBJ1-1, with no clear D. CDR3 size: 12 residues. The CDR3 DNA sequence: TGTGCCGGCAGTTTCGCGGCGACTGAAGCTTTCTTT. Translating gives CAGSFAATEAFF.

This rearrangement joins TRBV18 to TRBJ1-1; a possible D gene is TRBD1 (6 bases). Trimming took off 5 bases at V and 2 bases at J, with 9 bases between the two ends. The CDR3 covers 13 residues. Germline V lookup: CDR1 KGHSH, CDR2 LQKENI. The CDR3 DNA sequence: TGTGCCAGCTCAGAGGGGACAAACACTGAAGCTTTCTTT. Its translation: CASSEGTNTEAFF.

This chain joins TRBV28 and TRBJ1-4, with D possibly matching TRBD1 (5 bases). This CDR3 is built from 14 residues. Per germline, CDR1 MDHEN and CDR2 SYDVKM. The germline V and J ends were trimmed by 5 bases and 5 bases, with 12 bases remaining between them. The CDR3 loop reads CASSGTVVNEKLFF. The CDR3 DNA reads TGTGCCAGCAGTGGGACGGTGGTGAATGAAAAACTGTTTTTT. Variable domain in full (rest from reference TRBV28 and TRBJ1-4): DVKVTQSSRYLVKRTGEKVFLECVQDMDHENMFWYRQDPGLGLRLIYFSYDVKMKEKGDIPEGYSVSREKKERFSLILESASTNQTSMYLCASSGTVVNEKLFFGSGTQLSVL.

The V gene is TRBV3-1, the J gene TRBJ2-2, with D possibly TRBD2 on 7 matching bases. The CDR3 runs to 15 residues. Germline V gene data show CDR1 as LGHDT and CDR2 as YNNKEL (reference sequence). V dropped 1 base and J dropped 5 bases, with 11 bases sitting between them. Written as DNA, the CDR3 is TGTGCCAGCAGCCAAGCGGGGGGCAGTACCGGGGAGCTGTTTTTT. Encoded protein: CASSQAGGSTGELFF.

This clonotype appeared many times. The chain has TRBV28 and TRBJ1-2; D not certain. This CDR3 is built from 12 residues. Germline CDR1 MDHEN, CDR2 SYDVKM. V was clipped by 3 bases and J by 7 bases, with 9 bases between them. The CDR3 DNA sequence: TGTGCCAGCAGTTTGGGGAGCGTTGGCTACACCTTC. It is translated as CASSLGSVGYTF.

The J gene is TRBJ2-5, the V gene TRBV7-9; 8 bases are a match to TRBD1. This CDR3 contains 17 residues. Germline V gene data show CDR1 as SEHNR and CDR2 as FQNEAQ (reference sequence). Unmatched junction bases numbered 15, after V lost 4 bases and J lost 5 bases. The CDR3 DNA reads TGTGCCAGCAGCTCTACAACAGGGGGGCTGTTCAAGGAGACCCAGTACTTC. It yields the protein CASSSTTGGLFKETQYF.